The rows below give T cell receptor beta chains drawn from one sample of a study of shared clonotypes between healthy human individuals. Sequenced by immunoSEQ multiplex PCR; TCRdb stores in-frame clones only, minus some. The table shows 550,000 to 700,000 clones, with about 80% occurring only once. What was sequenced was memory CD4+ T cells sorted from blood. The receptors were gathered from a woman younger than 45 in good health. Both conserved end residues are part of each CDR3.

v_call: TRBV27
cdr3_aa: CASSFRSFYGYTF

v_call: TRBV10-3
cdr3_aa: CAISESTDTQYF

v_call: TRBV30
cdr3_aa: CAWSVHVGGEQFF

v_call: TRBV29-1
cdr3_aa: CSVGRLAGAEQFF

v_call: TRBV5-1
cdr3_aa: CASSLLGTSGNPDTQYF

v_call: TRBV7-6
cdr3_aa: CASSLEAVVAGEQFF

v_call: TRBV7-2
cdr3_aa: CASRRQTSGIGNEQFF

v_call: TRBV5-1
cdr3_aa: CASSLGGTSGSWDEQFF

v_call: TRBV5-4
cdr3_aa: CASSPGGARSGELFF

v_call: TRBV5-1
cdr3_aa: CASSLDREPYQETQYF